Sequencing of this T cell receptor (beta chain) was carried out in a study of blood T cell repertoires in COVID-19. The wider study: Samples of COVID-19 (acute and convalescent) were obtained from the United States, Italy and Spain. From T cells, B-cell-depleted T cells, or PBMCs came the material, which was cDNA or gDNA.

Concerning this clone itself: Other DNA sequences in this sample translate to the same CDR3.

Authors' analysis steps: Estimated nucleated cell counts came from reference gene primer amplification. Only in-frame clones appear in the TCRdb table, and some are missing; sequencing was by immunoSEQ multiplex PCR. For V, J and clone size, that table is used; D and trimming come from the DNA. Of about 250,000 clones detected, more than 80% appear once; the ten largest clones hold around 5.9%. This CDR3 has 14 residues. The germline V gene encodes CDR1 MNHNS and CDR2 SASEGT. Trimming removed 1 base at V and 6 bases at J, with 10 bases between. The rearrangement uses TRBV6-1 and TRBJ1-5; D may be TRBD1 (6 bases). This receptor was taken from a human donor in a cohort sampled during active COVID-19. Sequenced input: peripheral blood. The CDR3 nucleotides are TGTGCCAGCAGTGAAGGGGGCAGGGGTCAGCCCCAGCATTTT. Its protein is CASSEGGRGQPQHF.